Listed below are T cell receptor beta chains from one sample, sequenced in a study of siplizumab effects on memory and regulatory T cells. The table came from immunoSEQ multiplex PCR; TCRdb's copy has only in-frame clones and leaves some out. The sample has around 94,000 clones, roughly 90% seen once. The material sequenced was CD4+ T cells sorted from blood. The receptor set was obtained from a human donor in good health. Each CDR3 is given with its conserved first and last residue. The D gene is left open where the match is weak. Size tells how often a clone was seen (once, few, many) or the class of an expanded clone, and some rows leave it out.

>-|-|TRBV7-8|TRBJ2-5
TGTGCCAGCAGCCCGACAATGGGCTGGGAAGAGACCCAGTACTTC
CASSPTMGWEETQYF
>-|-|TRBV28|TRBJ2-5
TGTGCCAGCAGCACCCCTACGGCAACAGAGACCCAGTACTTC
CASSTPTATETQYF
>-|-|TRBV25-1|TRBJ2-5
TGTGCCAGCAGTGAGGGTGGGAGGTGGGAGACCCAGTACTTC
CASSEGGRWETQYF
>-|-|TRBV2|TRBJ2-2
TGTGCCAGCAGTGAGGATATAGACACCGGGGAGCTGTTTTTT
CASSEDIDTGELFF
>TRBD1|-|TRBV11-2|TRBJ1-2
TGTGCCAGCAGCCCGACAGGGAACTATGGCTACACCTTC
CASSPTGNYGYTF
>TRBD1|-|TRBV7-9|TRBJ1-5
TGTGCCAGCAGCTTATGGGGACAGGAAGGGTTGAGCAATCAGCCCCAGCATTTT
CASSLWGQEGLSNQPQHF
>-|-|TRBV7-6|TRBJ2-3
TGTGCCAGCAGCTTAGCGCTTATTCCAGCTACCTTACACACAGATACGCAGTATTTT
CASSLALIPATLHTDTQYF
>TRBD1|-|TRBV5-4|TRBJ2-7
TGTGCCAGCAGCTCCCCGTCCGGGACAGGAACCTACGAGCAGTACTTC
CASSSPSGTGTYEQYF
>TRBD2|-|TRBV5-4|TRBJ2-1
TGTGCCAGCAGCCACGGGACTAGCGGGACCCGTGAGCAGTTCTTC
CASSHGTSGTREQFF
>TRBD1|-|TRBV29-1|TRBJ2-5
TGCAGCGGAAGGACAGGGGGCTATGGAGAGACCCAGTACTTC
CSGRTGGYGETQYF
>-|-|TRBV5-1|TRBJ2-3
TGCGCCAGCAGCTTGGGACTAGACACAGATACGCAGTATTTT
CASSLGLDTDTQYF
>TRBD2|-|TRBV6-5|TRBJ2-2
TGTGCCAGCAGTTACTCGCTAGCGGCGAACACCGGGGAGCTGTTTTTT
CASSYSLAANTGELFF
>-|-|TRBV2|TRBJ1-2
TGTGCCAGCAGTGCAGACATTAACTATGGCTACACCTTC
CASSADINYGYTF
>-|-|TRBV11-2|TRBJ2-1
TGTGCCAGCACCCCCGGGGTGAGGGCCGCAATACATGAGCAGTTCTTC
CASTPGVRAAIHEQFF
>-|-|TRBV6-5|TRBJ1-6
TGTGCCAGCAGTATACGACGGGGAACCGGTTCACCCCTCCACTTT
CASSIRRGTGSPLHF
>-|-|TRBV28|TRBJ2-4
TGTGCCAGCAGTCGTCCGGGGGCCTCGGGCGACATTCAGTACTTC
CASSRPGASGDIQYF
>-|-|TRBV10-3|TRBJ1-6
TGTGCCATCAGGGGAGGGGACGGATTACCCCTCCACTTT
CAIRGGDGLPLHF
>-|-|TRBV27|TRBJ2-3
TGTGCCAGCAGTTACCAAGCGGAGGACACAGATACGCAGTATTTT
CASSYQAEDTDTQYF
>TRBD2|-|TRBV7-3|TRBJ2-7
TGTGCCAGCAGCTTCGAAGCGGGAAGAGCCTACGAGCAGTACTTC
CASSFEAGRAYEQYF
>-|-|TRBV30|TRBJ2-5
TGTGCCTGGAGAGGAGAGACCCAGTACTTC
CAWRGETQYF
>TRBD1|-|TRBV10-3|TRBJ1-2
TGTGCCACCCTTCCGGGACAGGGAAAGACTTATGGCTACACCTTC
CATLPGQGKTYGYTF
>TRBD1|-|TRBV29-1|TRBJ2-3
TGCAGCGTCGAACTTGGTCCGGGACAGGGCACAGATACGCAGTATTTT
CSVELGPGQGTDTQYF
>TRBD1|-|TRBV15|TRBJ1-6
TGTGCCACCAGCCCGCGACAGGGTGGATCCTATAATTCACCCCTCCACTTT
CATSPRQGGSYNSPLHF
>-|-|TRBV5-8|TRBJ1-5
TGTGCCAGCAGCACCGGGTCGGGGACTAGCAATCAGCCCCAGCATTTT
CASSTGSGTSNQPQHF
>-|-|TRBV29-1|TRBJ2-7
TGCAGCGTTGTCGGCAGGGCAACCTACGAGCAGTACTTC
CSVVGRATYEQYF
>TRBD2|once|TRBV9|TRBJ2-3
TGTGCCAGCAGCGTACATTTGCGGGAGGGCGACAAATCAAACACAGATACGCAGTATTTT
CASSVHLREGDKSNTDTQYF
>-|-|TRBV5-1|TRBJ2-2
TGCGCCAGCAGCTTGGACAAATTCACCGGGGAGCTGTTTTTT
CASSLDKFTGELFF
>-|-|TRBV6-5|TRBJ1-2
TGTGCCAGCAGTTACCGGCGAGCGGATGGCTACACCTTC
CASSYRRADGYTF
>TRBD2|-|TRBV7-8|TRBJ2-3
TGTGCCAGCAGTACCTCAGGAGGACTAGCGGGAGTGAAAGATACGCAGTATTTT
CASSTSGGLAGVKDTQYF
>-|-|TRBV2|TRBJ2-3
TGTGCCAGCAAAAGCATCAGGGCAGTGAAAATCGATACGCAGTATTTT
CASKSIRAVKIDTQYF
>-|-|TRBV6-5|TRBJ2-3
TGTGCCAGCAGTTACCGGGGTTCCGGCACAGATACGCAGTATTTT
CASSYRGSGTDTQYF
>TRBD1|-|TRBV19|TRBJ2-7
TGTGCCAGTAGTGGACAGGGCTACGAGCAGTACTTC
CASSGQGYEQYF
>TRBD2|-|TRBV5-4|TRBJ2-7
TGTGCCAGCAGCGCCATAGCGGGAGGAAGCTACGAGCAGTACTTC
CASSAIAGGSYEQYF
>TRBD1|-|TRBV9|TRBJ1-1
TGTGCCAGCAGCGCTTTAGGGGGCAACACTGAAGCTTTCTTT
CASSALGGNTEAFF
>-|-|TRBV6-1|TRBJ1-1
TGTGCCAGCAGTGAAGGAGGGTTCAAGAACACTGAAGCTTTCTTT
CASSEGGFKNTEAFF
>TRBD2|-|TRBV30|TRBJ2-7
TGTGCCTGGAGCCCCCCCACTAGCGGGGATGTTATGGGGTACGAGCAGTACTTC
CAWSPPTSGDVMGYEQYF
>TRBD1|-|TRBV18|TRBJ2-7
TGTGCCAGCTCACCATGGCTGGGACAGGGGGCGGACGAGCAGTACTTC
CASSPWLGQGADEQYF
>-|once|TRBV11-2|TRBJ1-4
TGTGCCAGCAGCTTAGATCGCTCTCGGGACTTTAATGAAAAACTGTTTTTT
CASSLDRSRDFNEKLFF
>-|-|TRBV30|TRBJ1-6
TGTGCCCGAAAAAGTGGGGGTTCACCCCTCCACTTT
CARKSGGSPLHF
>TRBD2|-|TRBV29-1|TRBJ2-3
TGCAGCGTAAAATCGGGACCGCGGGGGGATACGCAGTATTTT
CSVKSGPRGDTQYF
>TRBD1|-|TRBV12-5|TRBJ2-3
TGTGCTAGTGGTTCGGGGACAGGGGCGGCGGATACGCAGTATTTT
CASGSGTGAADTQYF
>TRBD2|-|TRBV10-3|TRBJ2-7
TGTGCCACCAACCGCGGGAGCTCCTACGAGCAGTACTTC
CATNRGSSYEQYF
>-|-|TRBV28|TRBJ2-3
TGTGCCAGCAGCTCGGATCAAGAGCCCACAGATACGCAGTATTTT
CASSSDQEPTDTQYF
>TRBD2|once|TRBV14|TRBJ2-3
TGTGCCAGCAGCCAAGCTTTGGCGGGAGGCACAGATACGCAGTATTTT
CASSQALAGGTDTQYF
>-|-|TRBV9|TRBJ1-3
TGTGCCAGCAGCGCGTGGGATGGGAGCTCCTCTGGAAACACCATATATTTT
CASSAWDGSSSGNTIYF
>-|-|TRBV9|TRBJ2-5
TGTGCCAGCAGCGTAGGGACAGCCCTAGGAGTGTGGATGTACTTC
CASSVGTALGVWMYF
>TRBD1|-|TRBV28|TRBJ1-6
TGTGCCAGCACCACGACAGGGGGCGCCTCCTATAATTCACCCCTCCACTTT
CASTTTGGASYNSPLHF
>-|-|TRBV7-9|TRBJ2-2
TGTGCCAGCAGAACTAAAAAAGGGCGGGCTACCACCGGGGAGCTGTTTTTT
CASRTKKGRATTGELFF
>-|-|TRBV5-5|TRBJ2-7
TGTGCCAGCAGCCCACACCCACGCGAGCAGTACTTC
CASSPHPREQYF
>TRBD1|-|TRBV6-6|TRBJ2-1
TGTGCCAGCAGTTACTCGGGACAGGGATATGAGCAGTTCTTC
CASSYSGQGYEQFF
>TRBD1|-|TRBV6-6|TRBJ2-7
TGTGCCAGCAGTACGAAATCCAGGGGGCGTTACTACGAGCAGTACTTC
CASSTKSRGRYYEQYF
>TRBD2|-|TRBV12-5|TRBJ2-5
TGTGCTAGTGGTGGGGGACTAGCGGGAGAGGGAGAGACCCAGTACTTC
CASGGGLAGEGETQYF